The 30 T cell receptor beta chains given below trace back to one sample, sequenced in a study of HIV-infected patients and healthy controls. TCRdb processed the 5' RACE reads anew with MiXCR; each CDR3 protein has one entry. The top ten clones hold approximately 5% of a sample with tens of thousands of distinct CDR3 sequences, about 16% of them seen once. Sequenced material: CD4+ T cells from blood. These receptors originate from a human donor in good health.

This chain uses TRBV14 with TRBJ2-2; TRBD2 aligns across 8 bases. Germline lookup yields CDR1 SGHDN and CDR2 FVKESK. The junction had 10 bases not matched to a gene; V was cut back by 1 base and J by 3 bases. The length of the CDR3 is 18 residues. The DNA for the CDR3 is TGTGCCAGCAGCCAAGCCCATCTAGCGGGCCATTACACCGGGGAGCTGTTTTTT. This gives the protein CASSQAHLAGHYTGELFF.

The table lists this clonotype with a few counts. The chain has TRBV12-3 or TRBV12-4 and TRBJ1-2; a possible D gene is TRBD1 (5 bases). Deletions cut 1 base from V and 2 bases from J, with 8 bases between. This CDR3 is built from 14 residues. The CDR3 reads CASSLGGGNYGYTF. In DNA, the CDR3 is TGTGCCAGCAGTTTAGGGGGGGGGAACTATGGCTACACCTTC.

This clonotype was seen repeatedly, ten times or more. The chain joins TRBV20-1 to TRBJ2-1; 15 bases match TRBD2. V was pared by 6 bases and J by 1 base, with 4 bases of the junction left unmatched. The germline CDR1 and CDR2 sequences are DFQATT and SNEGSKA (reference sequence). The CDR3 is 16 amino acids. DNA for the CDR3: TGCAGTGCCTCTGGGACTAGCGGGAGGTCCTACAATGAGCAGTTCTTC. Translated: CSASGTSGRSYNEQFF.

The table lists this clonotype with a few counts. The rearrangement joins TRBV20-1 to TRBJ2-2; D perhaps matches TRBD1 (6 bases). CDR3 size: 14 residues. Germline CDR1 is DFQATT and CDR2 is SNEGSKA (reference sequence). Trimming pared 6 bases from V and 9 bases from J, leaving 20 bases between. CDR3 nucleotide sequence: TGCAGTGCGCAGACAGGTTTAGGGAACCGGGAGCTGTTTTTT. Residues: CSAQTGLGNRELFF.

In this sample, this clonotype turned up many times. This sequence joins TRBV7-8 and TRBJ2-3; TRBD2 is a possible D gene (6 bases). V lost 8 bases and J lost 0, with 12 bases in between. The CDR3 runs to 14 residues. CDR1 is SGHVS and CDR2 is FQNEAQ in the germline V gene. CDR3 nucleotide sequence: TGTGCCAGCGGGCGGGAAACTAGCACAGATACGCAGTATTTT. It codes for CASGRETSTDTQYF.

The V gene is TRBV2, the J gene TRBJ2-7; D possibly corresponds to TRBD2 (6 bases). This CDR3 contains 16 residues. Per germline, CDR1 SNHLY and CDR2 FYNNEI. V was cut by 2 bases and J by 6 bases, with 20 bases left in between. CDR3 amino acids: CASSELSPGVYPEQYF. In DNA, the CDR3 is TGTGCCAGCAGTGAATTGTCTCCGGGAGTCTACCCCGAGCAGTACTTC. Full variable domain (missing parts from reference TRBV2 and TRBJ2-7): EPEVTQTPSHQVTQMGQEVILRCVPISNHLYFYWYRQILGQKVEFLVSFYNNEISEKSEIFDDQFSVERPDGSNFTLKIRSTKLEDSAMYFCASSELSPGVYPEQYFGPGTRLTVT.

This clonotype has a handful of counts. V gene TRBV19 combines with J gene TRBJ1-5; possibly TRBD1 for D (6 bases). CDR3 size: 14 residues. Germline CDR1 LNHDA, CDR2 SQIVND (reference sequence). Between the trimmed V and J ends, which lost 7 bases and 7 bases, there was a span of 17 bases. CDR3 coding DNA: TGTGCCAGTATACCGTGGGGGGCTGGGCAGCCCCAGCATTTT. It translates to CASIPWGAGQPQHF. The complete variable domain, with remaining parts taken from reference TRBV19 and TRBJ1-5, reads DGGITQSPKYLFRKEGQNVTLSCEQNLNHDAMYWYRQDPGQGLRLIYYSQIVNDFQKGDIAEGYSVSREKKESFPLTVTSAQKNPTAFYLCASIPWGAGQPQHFGDGTRLSIL.

J is TRBJ1-2 and V is TRBV7-3; D might be TRBD1 (5 bases). The V end lost 5 bases, the J end lost 5 bases, and 12 bases lay between the germline ends. Germline V CDR1 and CDR2: SGHTA, FQGTGA. The CDR3 contains 13 residues. This CDR3 is CASSPGREYGYTF. CDR3 nucleotides: TGTGCCAGCAGCCCCGGCAGGGAGTATGGCTACACCTTC.

There are many counts of this clonotype. The CDR3 DNA reads TGCGCCAGCAGCCAAATTACCGGGACTGCTGGCAAAGAGACCCAGTACTTC. It specifies CASSQITGTAGKETQYF. The rearrangement uses TRBV4-1 and TRBJ2-5; tentative D call: TRBD2 (6 bases). With 2 bases removed from V and 3 bases from J, the gap between germline ends came to 19 bases. In germline, CDR1 is MGHRA, CDR2 YSYEKL. The length of the CDR3 is 17 residues.

The chain combines TRBV10-3 with TRBJ2-7, with D tentatively TRBD2 (5 bases). There are 13 residues in the CDR3. V lost 6 bases and J lost 0, with 9 bases in between. Germline loops: CDR1 ENHRY, CDR2 SYGVKD. The CDR3 nucleotides are TGTGCCATCAGCAGCGGTCACTCCTACGAGCAGTACTTC. Encoded protein: CAISSGHSYEQYF.

This clonotype turned up a few times. V gene TRBV29-1 combines with J gene TRBJ1-2; D possibly corresponds to TRBD1 (6 bases). CDR3 length: 12 residues. Trimming cost V 7 bases and J 0 bases, with 9 bases left between them. Looked up from germline, CDR1 is SQVTM and CDR2 is ANQGSEA. In nucleotides, the CDR3 is TGCAGCGCTGGACAGACTAACTATGGCTACACCTTC. It translates to CSAGQTNYGYTF.

This clonotype was recorded a few times. V usage is TRBV6-2 or TRBV6-3 and J usage is TRBJ2-1; D could derive from TRBD1 or TRBD2 (5 bases each). Germline assignment: CDR1 MNHEY and CDR2 SVGEGT. V lost 5 bases, J lost 0 bases, and 11 bases lay in between. The length of the CDR3 is 15 residues. The CDR3 loop reads CASSTGPSSYNEQFF. CDR3 coding DNA: TGTGCCAGCAGTACGGGACCTAGCTCCTACAATGAGCAGTTCTTC.

By share of the sample, this clonotype is medium-sized. The V gene is TRBV6-5, the J gene TRBJ1-1; a weak D match, TRBD1 (6 bases). Germline CDR1 reads MNHEY; CDR2 reads SVGAGI. The V end lost 6 bases, the J end lost 5 bases, and 13 bases lay between the germline ends. This CDR3 contains 13 residues. The CDR3 sequence is CASRYQGGTEAFF. CDR3 bases: TGTGCCAGCAGGTACCAAGGGGGGACTGAAGCTTTCTTT.

This clonotype showed up just a few times. The chain has TRBV7-9 and TRBJ2-1, with D unresolved. The CDR3 spans 14 residues. V was cut by 5 bases and J by 0 bases, with 8 bases left in between. Germline CDR1 reads SEHNR; CDR2 reads FQNEAQ (reference sequence). The CDR3 DNA is TGTGCCAGCAGCCCCCCGGGCTCCTACAATGAGCAGTTCTTC. Translation gives CASSPPGSYNEQFF.

V gene TRBV15 combines with J gene TRBJ2-1, with a possible D match to TRBD2 (5 bases). From germline, CDR1 is LNHNV and CDR2 YYDKDF (reference sequence). This CDR3 region has 14 residues. Trimming took off 1 base at V and 8 bases at J, with 12 bases between the two ends. The CDR3 coding sequence is TGTGCCACCAGCAGAGCAGGAGGATTTGATGAGCAGTTCTTC. It is translated as CATSRAGGFDEQFF.

This clonotype is labeled as medium-sized. This chain joins TRBV7-2 and TRBJ2-7; no definite D call. CDR3 length: 12 residues. The V gene lost 2 bases and the J gene lost 6 bases, with 8 bases spanning the gap. The germline V gene encodes CDR1 SGHTA and CDR2 FQGNSA. CDR3: CASSLNGVEQYF. In nucleotides, the CDR3 is TGTGCCAGCAGCTTAAACGGCGTCGAGCAGTACTTC.

There are a few counts of this clonotype. The chain has TRBV19 and TRBJ1-1; TRBD1 is a possible D gene (5 bases). The CDR3 sequence is 13 residues long. CDR1 and CDR2 (germline): LNHDA, SQIVND (reference sequence). V dropped 7 bases and J dropped 0 bases, with 9 bases sitting between them. The CDR3 region is CASKSRVNTEAFF. CDR3 in DNA: TGTGCCAGTAAGAGCAGGGTGAACACTGAAGCTTTCTTT.

The chain employs TRBV4-3 and TRBJ2-2, with D perhaps given as TRBD1 or TRBD2 (5 bases each). V was clipped by 4 bases and J by 5 bases, with 17 bases between them. The CDR3 sequence is 16 residues long. Germline assignment: CDR1 LGHNA and CDR2 YSLEER. CDR3 nucleotide sequence: TGCGCCAGCAGCCTGAGGTACGGGGCAGGGACCGGGGAGCTGTTTTTT. As protein: CASSLRYGAGTGELFF.

This clonotype was detected a few times. This CDR3 reads CASSRLAGMGETQYF. Written as DNA, the CDR3 is TGTGCCAGCAGTAGACTAGCGGGAATGGGAGAGACCCAGTACTTC. The gene calls are TRBV6-2 or TRBV6-3 and TRBJ2-5, with 11 bases fitting TRBD2. V was clipped by 5 bases and J by 4 bases; unmatched bases: 6. This CDR3 is 15 amino acids long. Germline lookup yields CDR1 MNHEY and CDR2 SVGEGT.

This clonotype was seen more than once but under ten times. V gene TRBV6-2 or TRBV6-3 combines with J gene TRBJ2-1, with D unresolved. V lost 7 bases and J 1 base, leaving 14 bases between the germline ends. The CDR3 consists of 15 residues. Germline V gene lookup returns CDR1 MNHEY and CDR2 SVGEGT. The CDR3 DNA reads as TGTGCCAGCACCACCGTTCGGCGGTCCTACAATGAGCAGTTCTTC. It specifies CASTTVRRSYNEQFF.

The V call is TRBV18, the J call TRBJ1-1; D is unclear. The CDR3 loop spans 15 amino acids. V was trimmed by 2 bases and J by 1 base, leaving 11 bases between them. Germline V gives CDR1 KGHSH, CDR2 LQKENI. The DNA for the CDR3 is TGTGCCAGCTCACCATCTGACGGATCGAACACTGAAGCTTTCTTT. It encodes CASSPSDGSNTEAFF.

The chain combines TRBV19 with TRBJ2-3; no reliable D call. CDR1 is LNHDA and CDR2 is SQIVND in the germline V gene (reference sequence). CDR3 length equals 15 residues. The V end lost 0 bases, the J end lost 2 bases, and 9 bases lay between the germline ends. This chain's CDR3 is CASSIDRRNTDTQYF. The CDR3 region has the DNA TGTGCCAGTAGTATAGATCGACGGAACACAGATACGCAGTATTTT.

The chain combines TRBV25-1 with TRBJ2-1; a weak D match, TRBD1 (5 bases). The CDR3 is 14 residues long. CDR1 is MGHDK, CDR2 SYGVNS, per germline. V lost 7 bases and J lost 6, with 16 bases in between. The CDR3 coding sequence is TGTGCCAGCAAGGGGCTAGGGGATAGCAATGAGCAGTTCTTC. It specifies CASKGLGDSNEQFF.

There are a few counts of this clonotype. The chain couples TRBV7-2 to TRBJ2-1, with D maybe TRBD2 (5 bases). V was cut by 3 bases and J by 0 bases, with 9 bases left in between. The CDR3 is 15 amino acids. Germline assignment: CDR1 SGHTA and CDR2 FQGNSA. CDR3 sequence reads: CASSFSASSYNEQFF. Here the CDR3 DNA reads TGTGCCAGCAGCTTTAGCGCTAGCTCCTACAATGAGCAGTTCTTC.

The chain couples TRBV12-3 or TRBV12-4 to TRBJ1-1; D call uncertain. The V end lost 7 bases, the J end lost 6 bases, and 9 bases lay between the germline ends. This CDR3 is built from 11 residues. In DNA, the CDR3 is TGTGCCAGCACCCAACTTTCTGAAGCTTTCTTT. It is translated as CASTQLSEAFF.

This clonotype was counted many times. The J gene is TRBJ1-5, the V gene TRBV20-1; 8 bases agree with TRBD1. V was clipped by 3 bases and J by 2 bases; unmatched bases: 3. The CDR3 runs to 14 residues. Germline CDR1 DFQATT, CDR2 SNEGSKA (reference sequence). Written as DNA, the CDR3 is TGCAGTGCTAGCGGACAGGGACGCAATCAGCCCCAGCATTTT. This translates into CSASGQGRNQPQHF.

The sample holds a few counts of this clonotype. The chain joins TRBV7-2 to TRBJ1-3; D unresolved. This CDR3 has 14 amino acids. Trimming stripped 2 bases from V and 3 bases from J, with 8 bases between. The germline gives CDR1 SGHTA, CDR2 FQGNSA. The CDR3 sequence: CASSLQQLGNTIYF. In DNA form, the CDR3 reads TGTGCCAGCAGCTTACAACAGCTTGGAAACACCATATATTTT.

This clonotype was detected ten times or more. V and J are TRBV7-9 and TRBJ1-6; D unclear. Trimming pared 6 bases from V and 10 bases from J, leaving 13 bases between. The V gene's germline CDR1 is SEHNR and CDR2 FQNEAQ (reference sequence). The CDR3 has 13 residues. The CDR3 reads CASRLEPDSPLHF. In DNA, the CDR3 is TGTGCCAGCAGGCTAGAACCGGACTCACCCCTCCACTTT.

This clonotype was counted only a few times. The gene calls are TRBV5-1 and TRBJ2-1, with 12 positions matching TRBD2. Per the germline V gene, CDR1 is SGHRS and CDR2 is YFSETQ. With 4 bases clipped from V and 7 bases from J, the junction kept 21 bases outside the gene matches. The CDR3 length is 20 residues. The CDR3, as DNA: TGCGCCAGCAGCCTCACGGGCCGTGGTCTAGCGGGAGGGCCGGGTAATGAGCAGTTCTTC. Amino acids: CASSLTGRGLAGGPGNEQFF.

In DNA form, the CDR3 reads TGTGCCAGTAACCCCGGGACAGGGAGCTCCTACGAGCAGTACTTC. Protein product: CASNPGTGSSYEQYF. The J gene is TRBJ2-7, the V gene TRBV19; 9 bases match TRBD1. CDR1 is LNHDA and CDR2 is SQIVND in the germline V gene (reference sequence). The ends lost 7 bases at V and 0 bases at J; junction bases unmatched: 7. CDR3 size: 15 residues.